These 28 T cell receptor beta chains originate from one sample sequenced in a study of early T cells in non-severe SARS-CoV-2 infection. TCRdb re-derived calls from the 5' RACE reads in MiXCR, one entry per CDR3 protein. The sample comprises some 80,000 distinct CDR3 sequences, approximately 13% of which are singletons, and around 1.5% rests with the top ten. Sequencing was carried out using whole blood. The receptors were gathered from an adult who was a healthcare worker with PCR-confirmed SARS-CoV-2 infection or an uninfected control (not recorded which).

The sample holds a few counts of this clonotype. This chain joins TRBV2 and TRBJ2-3; no clear D gene. CDR3 length: 14 amino acids. V lost 3 bases and J 2 bases, leaving 9 bases between the germline ends. Germline lookup yields CDR1 SNHLY and CDR2 FYNNEI. The CDR3 DNA reads as TGTGCCAGCAGTGATCTGCGGATCACAGATACGCAGTATTTT. Translating gives CASSDLRITDTQYF.

The chain is built from TRBV7-6 and TRBJ2-1; 7 bases map to TRBD2. The CDR3 runs to 13 residues. Losses at the gene ends were 4 bases for V and 9 bases for J; bases not matched to a gene: 6. Germline V CDR1 and CDR2: SGHVS, FNYEAQ. DNA of the CDR3: TGTGCCAGCAGCTGGGAGCGGGGAACTGAGCAGTTCTTC. Its protein is CASSWERGTEQFF.

This clonotype showed up many times. The chain carries TRBV6-6 and TRBJ1-1; D is perhaps TRBD1 (6 bases). CDR1 and CDR2 (germline): MNHNY, SVGAGI (reference sequence). Trimming removed 6 bases from V and 8 bases from J, with 19 bases in between. The CDR3 loop spans 14 amino acids. CDR3 sequence reads: CASSHVSSRGEAFF. CDR3 sequence (DNA): TGTGCCAGCAGCCACGTGTCAAGCAGGGGCGAAGCTTTCTTT.

The chain recombines TRBV12-3 or TRBV12-4 with TRBJ1-5, with TRBD1 as a possible D gene (5 bases). V was trimmed by 5 bases and J by 6 bases, leaving 14 bases between them. The CDR3 is made up of 14 amino acids. The CDR3 is CASSRGFFSQPQHF. The DNA of the CDR3 is TGTGCCAGCAGTCGGGGGTTTTTTTCTCAGCCCCAGCATTTT.

In its sample, this clonotype was seen many times. V usage is TRBV7-8 and J usage is TRBJ1-5; possibly TRBD1 for D (6 bases). CDR1 and CDR2 (germline): SGHVS, FQNEAQ. CDR3 length: 14 amino acids. The germline V and J ends were trimmed by 5 bases and 7 bases, with 15 bases remaining between them. The CDR3 sequence is CASSPYTDSQPQHF. The CDR3 nucleotides read TGTGCCAGCAGCCCTTACACGGACAGCCAGCCCCAGCATTTT. The full variable domain, with the rest looked up from reference TRBV7-8 and TRBJ1-5, is GAGVSQSPRYKVAKRGQDVALRCDPISGHVSLFWYQQALGQGPEFLTYFQNEAQLDKSGLPSDRFFAERPEGSVSTLKIQRTQQEDSAVYLCASSPYTDSQPQHFGDGTRLSIL.

This clonotype has a handful of counts. The gene calls are TRBV4-3 and TRBJ2-3; D possibly corresponds to TRBD2 (5 bases). The CDR3 totals 16 residues. The germline V and J ends were trimmed by 0 bases and 5 bases, with 15 bases remaining between them. Germline CDR1 is LGHNA and CDR2 is YSLEER. Here the CDR3 reads CASSQDLRGPGDTQYF. As DNA, the CDR3 is TGCGCCAGCAGCCAAGATCTCCGGGGTCCCGGAGATACGCAGTATTTT.

This clonotype was detected ten times or more. The CDR3 DNA is TGTGCAAGTCGCTTAGCTTCTGGACAGGCTAACTATGGCTACACCTTC. Its translation is CASRLASGQANYGYTF. The rearrangement uses TRBV12-2 and TRBJ1-2; the table's D call TRBD1 went unverified against the DNA. TRBV12-2 is listed as a pseudogene. The CDR3 consists of 16 residues.

This clonotype was seen repeatedly, ten times or more. The chain combines TRBV11-3 with TRBJ2-1, with 7 bases lining up with TRBD2. CDR1 and CDR2 (germline): SGHNT, YENEEA. Trimming took 4 bases from V and 7 from J; bases not matched to a gene: 10. The CDR3 extends over 15 amino acids. DNA for the CDR3: TGTGCCAGCAGCTATAGCGCGGGGGTAAAGAATGAGCAGTTCTTC. This translates into CASSYSAGVKNEQFF.

This clonotype was seen only a few times. The rearrangement links TRBV6-4 to TRBJ2-1; no clear D. In germline, CDR1 is MRHNA, CDR2 SNTAGT. Trimming removed 8 bases at V and 0 bases at J, with 11 bases between. The CDR3 has 14 residues. The CDR3 region has the DNA TGTGCCAGCGCAGGAGACGACTCCTACAATGAGCAGTTCTTC. Translation: CASAGDDSYNEQFF.

The chain recombines TRBV6-5 with TRBJ1-3; D might be TRBD1 (6 bases). This CDR3 comprises 15 residues. Trimming shortened V by 6 bases and J by 0 bases, and 12 bases separated the two germline ends. CDR1 MNHEY and CDR2 SVGAGI come from the germline V gene. In DNA form, the CDR3 reads TGTGCCAGCAGCCCCAGGGGTCTCTCTGGAAACACCATATATTTT. Its translation: CASSPRGLSGNTIYF.

The chain couples TRBV20-1 to TRBJ2-3, with D perhaps matching TRBD2 (5 bases). V lost 3 bases and J 4 bases, leaving 17 bases between the germline ends. The CDR3 is 15 residues long. Germline values: CDR1 DFQATT, CDR2 SNEGSKA (reference sequence). Written as DNA, the CDR3 is TGCAGTGCTAGGGACTCTGACGGGCGTCCAGATACGCAGTATTTT. Protein: CSARDSDGRPDTQYF.

This clonotype was picked up a small number of times. CDR3 nucleotides: TGTGCCAGCAGCCAAGAAGACAGGGGGTACACCTTC. It specifies CASSQEDRGYTF. This sequence joins TRBV3-1 and TRBJ1-2, with 9 bases matching TRBD1. CDR1 and CDR2 from the germline V gene are LGHDT and YNNKEL (reference sequence). V dropped 0 bases and J dropped 11; count of bases not matched to a gene: 1. This CDR3 region has 12 residues.

There are a few counts of this clonotype. The rearrangement links TRBV18 to TRBJ1-3, with D perhaps matching TRBD1 (5 bases). Germline CDR1 reads KGHSH; CDR2 reads LQKENI. The CDR3 totals 16 residues. V lost 6 bases, J lost 0 bases, and 15 bases lay in between. CDR3 loop: CASSVAQASSGNTIYF. The CDR3 DNA reads as TGTGCCAGCTCCGTCGCACAGGCTTCCTCTGGAAACACCATATATTTT. Full variable domain (missing parts from reference TRBV18 and TRBJ1-3): NAGVMQNPRHLVRRRGQEARLRCSPMKGHSHVYWYRQLPEEGLKFMVYLQKENIIDESGMPKERFSAEFPKEGPSILRIQQVVRGDSAAYFCASSVAQASSGNTIYFGEGSWLTVV.

This clonotype was counted ten times or more. The chain carries TRBV20-1 and TRBJ2-3; 9 positions match TRBD2. With V trimmed by 3 bases and J by 3 bases, 10 bases remained unmatched. The CDR3 runs to 16 residues. Germline CDR1 DFQATT, CDR2 SNEGSKA (reference sequence). CDR3 bases: TGCAGTGCTAGCATCCGAGCGGGGGGAAGAACAGATACGCAGTATTTT. This gives the protein CSASIRAGGRTDTQYF.

The chain has TRBV2 and TRBJ2-2, with D maybe TRBD2 (5 bases). From germline, CDR1 is SNHLY and CDR2 FYNNEI. The V gene lost 7 bases and the J gene lost 2 bases, with 11 bases spanning the gap. There are 14 residues in the CDR3. CDR3 sequence (DNA): TGTGCCAGCAAAAGGAGGCCTAACACCGGGGAGCTGTTTTTT. This encodes CASKRRPNTGELFF. Supplemented by reference TRBV2 and TRBJ2-2, the full variable domain reads EPEVTQTPSHQVTQMGQEVILRCVPISNHLYFYWYRQILGQKVEFLVSFYNNEISEKSEIFDDQFSVERPDGSNFTLKIRSTKLEDSAMYFCASKRRPNTGELFFGEGSRLTVL.

This chain connects TRBV20-1 to TRBJ1-5, with D perhaps TRBD1 (6 bases). The CDR3 contains 14 residues. Germline CDR1 reads DFQATT; CDR2 reads SNEGSKA (reference sequence). The V end was cut by 6 bases, the J end by 4 bases, with 16 bases between. Here the CDR3 reads CSARSGGRNQPQHF. In nucleotides, the CDR3 is TGCAGTGCCCGGTCCGGGGGCAGGAATCAGCCCCAGCATTTT.

The V call is TRBV7-2, the J call TRBJ1-3, with D perhaps matching TRBD1 (5 bases). V lost 5 bases to trimming and J lost 4 bases, with 9 bases between them. Per germline, CDR1 SGHTA and CDR2 FQGNSA. The CDR3 totals 13 residues. CDR3 bases: TGTGCCAGCAGCCCCTACAGGGGAAACACCATATATTTT. Its translation is CASSPYRGNTIYF.

The chain is built from TRBV3-1 and TRBJ1-1, with D unclear. The CDR3 extends over 13 amino acids. V lost 1 base, J lost 0 bases, and 3 bases lay in between. Germline V gene data show CDR1 as LGHDT and CDR2 as YNNKEL (reference sequence). The CDR3 is CASSQGLNTEAFF. DNA for the CDR3: TGTGCCAGCAGCCAAGGACTGAACACTGAAGCTTTCTTT. The whole variable domain, filled in from reference TRBV3-1 and TRBJ1-1, reads DTAVSQTPKYLVTQMGNDKSIKCEQNLGHDTMYWYKQDSKKFLKIMFSYNNKELIINETVPNRFSPKSPDKAHLNLHINSLELGDSAVYFCASSQGLNTEAFFGQGTRLTVV.

V is TRBV18 and J is TRBJ2-5, with 9 bases fitting TRBD2. V was clipped by 6 bases and J by 2 bases; unmatched bases: 4. This CDR3 comprises 14 residues. Germline lookup yields CDR1 KGHSH and CDR2 LQKENI. For the CDR3, the DNA is TGTGCCAGCTCCCAAGGACTAGCGCAAGAGACCCAGTACTTC. As protein: CASSQGLAQETQYF.

This sequence joins TRBV7-2 and TRBJ2-1; 10 bases align to TRBD2. Germline loops: CDR1 SGHTA, CDR2 FQGNSA. The CDR3 contains 13 residues. The V gene end was trimmed by 1 base and the J gene end by 13 bases; junction bases not matched to a gene: 4. The CDR3 protein is CASSLVLAGEQFF. Here the CDR3 DNA reads TGTGCCAGCAGCTTAGTGCTAGCGGGGGAACAGTTCTTC.

The chain uses TRBV11-2 and TRBJ2-1, with D possibly TRBD1 on 6 matching bases. With 5 bases removed from V and 5 bases from J, the gap between germline ends came to 19 bases. Per germline, CDR1 SGHAT and CDR2 FQNNGV. The CDR3 runs 16 residues. The CDR3 DNA follows: TGTGCCAGCAGCGCCGGGACAAGAATACGGGACAATGAGCAGTTCTTC. Protein product: CASSAGTRIRDNEQFF.

This clonotype has ten or more counts. The chain couples TRBV19 to TRBJ2-2; D uncertain. This CDR3 is built from 14 residues. Germline V gene lookup returns CDR1 LNHDA and CDR2 SQIVND (reference sequence). The germline V and J ends were trimmed by 4 bases and 1 base, with 7 bases remaining between them. The CDR3 DNA is TGTGCCAGTAGTAACCTCTGGAACACCGGGGAGCTGTTTTTT. Its protein product is CASSNLWNTGELFF.

The table lists this clonotype with many counts. The DNA of the CDR3 is TGCGCCAGCAGCCAAGCGGGGGGATACAATGAGCAGTTCTTC. Residues: CASSQAGGYNEQFF. The chain employs TRBV5-1 and TRBJ2-1; 9 bases align to TRBD2. The CDR3 spans 14 residues. Germline trimming cut 4 bases from V and 4 bases from J; bases unmatched to any gene: 3. Germline V gene sequence: CDR1 SGHRS, CDR2 YFSETQ.

This clonotype was seen at least ten times. The chain uses TRBV4-1 and TRBJ2-3; unclear D gene. Germline values: CDR1 MGHRA, CDR2 YSYEKL. Trimming removed 0 bases at V and 2 bases at J, with 6 bases between. The CDR3 has 14 residues. Here the CDR3 reads CASSQEENTDTQYF. CDR3 nucleotides: TGCGCCAGCAGCCAAGAGGAAAACACAGATACGCAGTATTTT.

Only a few counts were recorded for this clonotype. This chain joins TRBV14 and TRBJ2-7; perhaps TRBD1 as D (5 bases). There are 16 residues in the CDR3. The V and J ends lost 0 bases and 1 base respectively, with 13 bases between them. CDR1 is SGHDN and CDR2 is FVKESK in the germline V gene. The CDR3 bases are TGTGCCAGCAGCCAAGATCCAGGAAGGGGTTCCTACGAGCAGTACTTC. Translating gives CASSQDPGRGSYEQYF.

This clonotype was observed many times. The chain is built from TRBV11-2 and TRBJ2-2; 9 bases align to TRBD2. Germline CDR1 reads SGHAT; CDR2 reads FQNNGV. With 3 bases clipped from V and 4 bases from J, the junction kept 3 bases outside the gene matches. The CDR3 consists of 15 residues. The CDR3 reads CASSFSGRGTGELFF. For the CDR3, the DNA is TGTGCCAGCAGCTTTAGCGGGAGAGGCACCGGGGAGCTGTTTTTT.

This clonotype was counted many times. The rearrangement links TRBV7-6 to TRBJ1-2, with D maybe TRBD1 (5 bases). The CDR3 has 15 residues. The germline V gene encodes CDR1 SGHVS and CDR2 FNYEAQ. Trimming removed 1 base at V and 4 bases at J, with 13 bases between. CDR3 in amino acids: CASSLVSQVGYGYTF. As DNA, the CDR3 is TGTGCCAGCAGCTTAGTATCACAGGTTGGCTATGGCTACACCTTC.

This clonotype was observed at least ten times. J is TRBJ1-1 and V is TRBV5-6; the D gene is possibly TRBD1 (5 bases). Trimming stripped 0 bases from V and 5 bases from J, with 8 bases between. The CDR3 is 13 residues long. Germline V CDR1 and CDR2: SGHDT, YYEEEE. The CDR3, as DNA: TGTGCCAGCAGCTTGGCCAGGGAGACTGAAGCTTTCTTT. Its translation is CASSLARETEAFF. Full variable domain (outside the CDR3, taken from reference TRBV5-6 and TRBJ1-1): DAGVTQSPTHLIKTRGQQVTLRCSPKSGHDTVSWYQQALGQGPQFIFQYYEEEERQRGNFPDRFSGHQFPNYSSELNVNALLLGDSALYLCASSLARETEAFFGQGTRLTVV.